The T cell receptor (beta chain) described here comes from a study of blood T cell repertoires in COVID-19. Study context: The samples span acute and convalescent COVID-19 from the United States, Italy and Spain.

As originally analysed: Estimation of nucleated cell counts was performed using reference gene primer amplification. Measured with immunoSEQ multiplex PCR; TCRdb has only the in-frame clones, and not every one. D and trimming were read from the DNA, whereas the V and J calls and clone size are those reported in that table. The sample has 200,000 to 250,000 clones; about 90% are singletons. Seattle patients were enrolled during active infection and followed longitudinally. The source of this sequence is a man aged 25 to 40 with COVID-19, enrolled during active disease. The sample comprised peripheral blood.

CDR3: CASSYRVGWNTEAFF. The CDR3 DNA is TGTGCCAGCAGTTACCGGGTCGGGTGGAACACTGAAGCTTTCTTT. The chain recombines TRBV6-6 with TRBJ1-1; D unclear. Germline V gene sequence: CDR1 MNHNY, CDR2 SVGAGI (reference sequence). The CDR3 has 15 amino acids. V lost 2 bases and J 1 base, leaving 11 bases between the germline ends.